The clone carrying this TCR beta chain occurred a few times. This entry is derived from a study of blood T cells in healthy people across ages. Primers used in a second PCR of about 6 to 12 cycles were a sample-barcoded 5' primer and a J-beta primer mix. TCRdb re-analysed the 5' RACE reads in MiXCR, keeping a single row per CDR3 protein. This sample has roughly 800,000 distinct CDR3 sequences, with roughly 60% found just once. V gave up 4 bases and J gave up 11 bases, with 12 bases separating them. In germline, CDR1 is SGHRS, CDR2 YFSETQ. This CDR3 comprises 11 residues. Material for sequencing was blood. This chain uses TRBV5-1 with TRBJ2-5; perhaps TRBD1 as D (6 bases). The TCR was taken from a man aged 30 to 39 in good health. CDR3 region: CASSQQGIQYF. The DNA of the CDR3 is TGCGCCAGCAGCCAACAGGGAATTCAGTACTTC.